A selection of T cell receptor beta chains follows, all from one sample in a study of blood T cell repertoires in COVID-19. TCRdb's copy holds only in-frame clones and misses some; the assay was immunoSEQ multiplex PCR. The sample has around 100,000 clones, 70% to 90% seen once. Specimen: peripheral blood. Receptors were obtained from a woman aged 70-85 years who had recovered from COVID-19. Both conserved end residues are part of each CDR3. D genes are given only for firm matches. The size entry is marked missing in some rows and otherwise reads once, few, many or a size class.

clone_size	v_call	d_call	j_call	cdr3_nt	cdr3_aa
NA	TRBV23-1	NA	TRBJ2-3	TGCGCCAGCAGTTATGCCCGACCCGGGACTCCTCGCACAGATACGCAGTATTTT	CASSYARPGTPRTDTQYF
NA	TRBV28	NA	TRBJ1-1	TGTGCCAGCAGTTTATTTGGGGCGAACACTGAAGCTTTCTTT	CASSLFGANTEAFF
NA	TRBV5-1	NA	TRBJ1-4	TGCGCCAGCAGCTTGGCTGCCGGAACTAATGAAAAACTGTTTTTT	CASSLAAGTNEKLFF
NA	TRBV24-1	TRBD1	TRBJ1-5	TGTGCCACCAGTGAGGGGACAGGCGATAGCAATCAGCCCCAGCATTTT	CATSEGTGDSNQPQHF
NA	TRBV7-2	NA	TRBJ1-2	TGTGCCAGCAGCTTACGGGAAATGGCAGGGACTCACTATGGCTACACCTTC	CASSLREMAGTHYGYTF
once	TRBV7-2	NA	TRBJ2-7	TGTGCCAGCAGCTTAACGGCGGGTTCCTGGGCCTACGAGCAGTACTTC	CASSLTAGSWAYEQYF
few	TRBV19	TRBD1	TRBJ1-2	TGTGCCAGTAGTATGGGACAGACATATGGCTACACCTTC	CASSMGQTYGYTF
NA	TRBV18	NA	TRBJ1-4	TGTGCCAGCTCACCTCAGGCTAATGAAAAACTGTTTTTT	CASSPQANEKLFF
NA	TRBV28	TRBD1	TRBJ2-7	TGTGCCAGCACCCTCACAGGGGAAAATTACGAGCAGTACTTC	CASTLTGENYEQYF
NA	TRBV6-4	NA	TRBJ2-5	TGTGCCAGCGCTATTAGAGAGACCCAGTACTTC	CASAIRETQYF
NA	TRBV7-2	TRBD2	TRBJ2-2	TGTGCCAGCAACCCCCTCAGCGGGGGGGCGGCGCGGGAGCTGTTTTTT	CASNPLSGGAARELFF
NA	TRBV11-2	NA	TRBJ2-5	TGTGCCAGCAGCCCCGGGTCCCAAGAGACCCAGTACTTC	CASSPGSQETQYF
once	TRBV5-4	NA	TRBJ2-7	TGTGCCAGCAGCGAAGGGACAGGGCAGAGCGGGGGACAGTACTTC	CASSEGTGQSGGQYF
NA	TRBV9	NA	TRBJ2-1	TGTGCCAGCAGCGTAGTAGGGGTTGGTGAGCAGTTCTTC	CASSVVGVGEQFF
once	TRBV4-2	TRBD2	TRBJ2-7	TGTGCCAGCAGCCCCCTGGCTAGCGGGAGCGGGAGCTCCTACGAGCAGTACTTC	CASSPLASGSGSSYEQYF
NA	TRBV28	TRBD1	TRBJ1-2	TGTGCCACCTTGGACAGGGGCTATGGCTACACCTTC	CATLDRGYGYTF
NA	TRBV5-1	NA	TRBJ2-6	TGCGCCAGCAGCACCCCCTCGACAGCCTCTGGGGCCAACGTCCTGACTTTC	CASSTPSTASGANVLTF
NA	TRBV7-2	TRBD2	TRBJ2-1	TGTGCCAGCAGCTTTCGCAGCGGGGGGGCACATGAGCAGTTCTTC	CASSFRSGGAHEQFF
NA	TRBV5-5	TRBD1	TRBJ1-2	TGTGCCAGCAGCTTATTTCGGGACAGCCTCTATGGCTACACCTTC	CASSLFRDSLYGYTF
NA	TRBV7-2	NA	TRBJ1-1	TGTGCCAGCAGCTTTGCAGGGCCCACTGAAGCTTTCTTT	CASSFAGPTEAFF
few	TRBV5-1	TRBD1	TRBJ2-3	TGCGCCAGCAGCTTAGGACAGGCGGGCCCAACGCAGTATTTT	CASSLGQAGPTQYF
NA	TRBV10-1	TRBD1	TRBJ1-1	TGCGCCAGCAGTGTCGGACAGGTGGGCACTGAAGCTTTCTTT	CASSVGQVGTEAFF
once	TRBV3-1/TRBV3-2	NA	TRBJ2-1	TGTGCCAGCAGCCAAGATAGGGGGACTACCTACAATGAGCAGTTCTTC	CASSQDRGTTYNEQFF
NA	TRBV3-1/TRBV3-2	TRBD1	TRBJ2-7	TGTGCCAGCAGCCGACCGACTGGGACAGGGCGCTTCGAGCAGTACTTC	CASSRPTGTGRFEQYF
NA	TRBV11-2	TRBD2	TRBJ2-1	TGTGCCAGCAGCCCCGCTAGCGGGGGGGTAGGTGAGCAGTTCTTC	CASSPASGGVGEQFF
once	TRBV18	NA	TRBJ2-1	TGTGCCAGCTCACCGGGCGGACACCGCTCCTACAATGAGCAGTTCTTC	CASSPGGHRSYNEQFF
NA	TRBV24-1	TRBD1	TRBJ1-4	TGTGCCACCAGTGGTACAGGGGGGGCTAATGAAAAACTGTTTTTT	CATSGTGGANEKLFF
NA	TRBV7-9	TRBD1	TRBJ2-7	TGTGCCAGCAGCCACACAGGGGGCTACGAGCAGTACTTC	CASSHTGGYEQYF
NA	TRBV29-1	NA	TRBJ2-1	TGCAGCGTTGAAGCCATCAGGGGGGAGGAGCGGGAGCAGTTCTTC	CSVEAIRGEEREQFF
NA	TRBV18	TRBD1	TRBJ1-5	TGTGCCAGCTCACCTACACAGGGGTCGCTCGAATCGCCCCAGCATTTT	CASSPTQGSLESPQHF
NA	TRBV11-2	NA	TRBJ2-5	TGTGCCAGCAGTCCATCCGGGGAGACCCAGTACTTC	CASSPSGETQYF
NA	TRBV9	NA	TRBJ2-3	TGTGCCAGCAGCGCTATCGGAGGACTAACAGATACGCAGTATTTT	CASSAIGGLTDTQYF
NA	TRBV10-1	NA	TRBJ2-1	TGCGCCAGCTTACCAGAAAGCTCCTACAATGAGCAGTTCTTC	CASLPESSYNEQFF
NA	TRBV27	TRBD1	TRBJ1-1	TGTGCCAGCAGTCCTAGGACAGGTGAAGCTTTCTTT	CASSPRTGEAFF
NA	TRBV7-2	NA	TRBJ2-1	TGTGCCAGCATTTCGGACCCGGGAGAGGTCTACAATGAGCAGTTCTTC	CASISDPGEVYNEQFF
NA	TRBV6-5	TRBD2	TRBJ2-5	TGTGCCAGCAGTTCCCCGGGGGGAGAGACCCAGTACTTC	CASSSPGGETQYF
NA	TRBV6-5	NA	TRBJ1-4	TGTGCCAGCAGCCAGGGCTTTTCCCCTAATGAAAAACTGTTTTTT	CASSQGFSPNEKLFF
NA	TRBV4-1	NA	TRBJ1-1	TGCGCCAGCAGCCCTAGACGCCAGGGGACTGAAGCTTTCTTT	CASSPRRQGTEAFF
NA	TRBV19	NA	TRBJ1-4	TGTGCCAGCCTTTCGCCGGGAGCCGCTAGGGTGGAACTGTTTTTT	CASLSPGAARVELFF
few	TRBV7-3	NA	TRBJ2-2	TGTGCCAGCAGCTCTATAAGCACCGGGGAGCTGTTTTTT	CASSSISTGELFF
NA	TRBV19	NA	TRBJ1-5	TGTGCCAGTAGTCTGGCTGACAATCAGCCCCAGCATTTT	CASSLADNQPQHF
few	TRBV27	NA	TRBJ2-7	TGTGCCAGCAGCCTTTGGGGCCCTTCCTACGAGCAGTACTTC	CASSLWGPSYEQYF
NA	TRBV5-4	TRBD1	TRBJ1-6	TGTGCCAGCAGCCCTGATCCGACAGGGGGGCCACTCCACTTT	CASSPDPTGGPLHF
NA	TRBV19	TRBD1	TRBJ2-7	TGTGCCAGTGCCTTTTGGGACAGCTACGAGCAGTACTTC	CASAFWDSYEQYF
NA	TRBV15	NA	TRBJ2-7	TGTGCCACCAGCAGAGCCGACTCGTTATCCTACGAGCAGTACTTC	CATSRADSLSYEQYF
NA	TRBV6-2/TRBV6-3	TRBD2	TRBJ2-5	TGTGCCAGCAGTCCGGGGGGACACCAAGAGACCCAGTACTTC	CASSPGGHQETQYF
few	TRBV28	NA	TRBJ2-6	TGTGCCAGCAGTTTATCGGGACACTACTCTGGGGCCAACGTCCTGACTTTC	CASSLSGHYSGANVLTF
NA	TRBV5-1	NA	TRBJ2-4	TGCGCCAGCAGCTTGGCCGCCGGACTAGCCAAAAACATTCAGTACTTC	CASSLAAGLAKNIQYF
NA	TRBV5-5	NA	TRBJ2-7	TGTGCCAGCAGCTTGCACCTCGTACGGGGATGGAACGAGCAGTACTTC	CASSLHLVRGWNEQYF
NA	TRBV6-5	TRBD2	TRBJ2-2	TGTGCCAGCAGAGCCGCGGGGGGGAACACCGGGGAGCTGTTTTTT	CASRAAGGNTGELFF
few	TRBV4-2	TRBD2	TRBJ2-7	TGTGCCAGCAGCCAAGATCCTAGCGGGAGAGGGTACGAGCAGTACTTC	CASSQDPSGRGYEQYF
NA	TRBV2	NA	TRBJ1-3	TGTGCCAGCAGTGAAACTGTAACTGGAAACACCATATATTTT	CASSETVTGNTIYF
NA	TRBV15	NA	TRBJ1-5	TGTGCCACCAGCAGAGATCTAGAGAGCAATCAGCCCCAGCATTTT	CATSRDLESNQPQHF
NA	TRBV9	TRBD2	TRBJ2-3	TGTGCCAGCAGCGTAGGTAGCGGGAGGGCCTTAGGCACAGATACGCAGTATTTT	CASSVGSGRALGTDTQYF
NA	TRBV9	TRBD1	TRBJ1-3	TGTGCCAGCAGCGTATTGGGGCAGGGGGACACCATATATTTT	CASSVLGQGDTIYF
NA	TRBV9	NA	TRBJ1-1	TGTGCCAGCAGCTTCGATAGGAACACTGAAGCTTTCTTT	CASSFDRNTEAFF
NA	TRBV3-1/TRBV3-2	NA	TRBJ2-5	TGTGCCAGCAGCCAAGAGGTAACAACACAAGAGACCCAGTACTTC	CASSQEVTTQETQYF
few	TRBV18	NA	TRBJ2-1	TGTGCCAGCTCACCAATGACAGATAACAATGAGCAGTTCTTC	CASSPMTDNNEQFF
NA	TRBV5-1	NA	TRBJ2-3	TGCGCCAGCAGCTCCTATAAGTTAGATACGCAGTATTTT	CASSSYKLDTQYF
NA	TRBV7-5	NA	TRBJ2-3	TGTGTCAGAAGCTCGTTCTTGGGGCCCGATACGCAGTATTTT	CVRSSFLGPDTQYF